This T cell receptor beta chain originates from a study of CD8+ T cells in alopecia areata. The treatment denotes: oral pan-JAK inhibitor, 5-10 mg twice daily. Peripheral blood samples and lesional scalp punch biopsies were obtained from alopecia areata patients. Germline V gives CDR1 SEHNR, CDR2 FQNEAQ (reference sequence). Germline trimming cut 4 bases from V and 8 bases from J; bases unmatched to any gene: 9. This CDR3 has 15 amino acids. RNA, once extracted, was reverse transcribed into cDNA for use as the sequencing template. Data came from immunoSEQ multiplex PCR; TCRdb stores just in-frame clones and leaves some out. The table lists tens of thousands of clones, around three quarters of them singletons.

The V and J genes are TRBV7-9 and TRBJ2-1; 9 bases match TRBD2. This sequence originates from a human donor with alopecia areata. The input for sequencing was CD8+ T cells sorted from blood, taken at approximately week 42, from a patient treated with tofacitinib. CDR3 loop: CASSSGTSIYDEQFF. Written as DNA, the CDR3 is TGTGCCAGCAGCTCCGGGACTAGCATATACGATGAGCAGTTCTTC.